The 14 T cell receptor beta chains in this list originate from one sample, sequenced in a study of blood T cell repertoires in COVID-19 (dated by TCRdb to between 2020 and 2021). Libraries were built with the immunoSEQ multiplex PCR assay. TCRdb retrieved this table from immuneACCESS and kept in-frame rearrangements only. Not all clones are present; in checked studies, unresolved V genes account for under half, and no reason is known for the remainder. The sample includes about 83,000 clones, with roughly nine tenths observed a single time. 15% to 20% of the sample is held by the ten biggest clonotypes. The sequencing input was peripheral blood. Receptor source: an elderly woman with active or convalescent COVID-19.

V usage is TRBV2 and J usage is TRBJ2-1, with D possibly matching TRBD1 (5 bases). This CDR3 region has 14 residues. V was cut by 3 bases and J by 9 bases, with 15 bases left in between. CDR1 and CDR2 from the germline V gene are SNHLY and FYNNEI. The CDR3 DNA reads TGTGCCAGCAGTGACCTACAAGGAAGGGGTGAGCAGTTCTTC. This translates into CASSDLQGRGEQFF.

This clone was observed a few times. V usage is TRBV27 and J usage is TRBJ2-1; possibly TRBD1 for D (6 bases). The V gene lost 5 bases and the J gene lost 8 bases, with 16 bases spanning the gap. Germline values: CDR1 MNHEY, CDR2 SMNVEV (reference sequence). The CDR3 is made up of 14 amino acids. The CDR3 sequence: CASSIAGGPDEQFF. CDR3 sequence (DNA): TGTGCCAGCAGTATCGCTGGGGGCCCGGATGAGCAGTTCTTC.

This chain links TRBV10-3 with TRBJ1-5, with D possibly being TRBD1 (6 bases). Germline V gene data show CDR1 as ENHRY and CDR2 as SYGVKD. There are 13 residues in the CDR3. V was clipped by 10 bases and J by 0 bases, with 10 bases between them. The CDR3: CATRTASNQPQHF. In DNA form, the CDR3 reads TGTGCCACCCGGACAGCTAGCAATCAGCCCCAGCATTTT.

The V gene is TRBV19, the J gene TRBJ1-4, with 10 bases fitting TRBD1. J gave up 8 bases and V 5 bases, and 8 bases lay outside the gene matches. Germline V gene sequence: CDR1 LNHDA, CDR2 SQIVND (reference sequence). CDR3 length equals 15 residues. This chain's CDR3 is CASSSAGTGDEKLFF. In DNA, the CDR3 is TGTGCCAGTAGTTCTGCCGGGACAGGGGACGAAAAACTGTTTTTT.

V usage is TRBV10-2 and J usage is TRBJ1-4; D may be TRBD1 (6 bases). The CDR3 sequence is 13 residues long. Trimming removed 7 bases from V and 7 bases from J, with 13 bases in between. CDR1 is WSHSY, CDR2 SAAADI, per germline. The CDR3 region is CASNRVGSEKLFF. The CDR3 DNA is TGCGCCAGCAACAGGGTCGGTTCTGAAAAACTGTTTTTT.

The V and J genes are TRBV7-2 and TRBJ1-2; possibly TRBD1 for D (6 bases). The CDR3 has 16 amino acids. Germline lookup yields CDR1 SGHTA and CDR2 FQGNSA. The ends were cut back, 0 bases at V and 4 bases at J, with 15 bases in the middle. Here the CDR3 DNA reads TGTGCCAGCAGCTTAGCCGGGGCAGGGGCGGGCTATGGCTACACCTTC. As protein: CASSLAGAGAGYGYTF.

This rearrangement joins TRBV11-2 to TRBJ2-3, with 9 positions matching TRBD2. The J segment lost 4 bases and the V segment lost 0 bases, leaving 5 bases of the junction unmatched. CDR1 is SGHAT, CDR2 FQNNGV, per germline. There are 16 residues in the CDR3. This chain's CDR3 is CASSLEPAGGADTQYF. For the CDR3, the DNA is TGTGCCAGCAGCTTAGAGCCAGCGGGGGGCGCAGATACGCAGTATTTT.

The chain is built from TRBV28 and TRBJ2-7, with a possible D match to TRBD1 (6 bases). V was trimmed by 9 bases and J by 1 base, leaving 16 bases between them. The CDR3 is 14 residues long. Germline V gene sequence: CDR1 MDHEN, CDR2 SYDVKM. The CDR3 sequence is CASGGLVESYEQYF. DNA for the CDR3: TGTGCCAGTGGGGGCTTGGTAGAATCCTACGAGCAGTACTTC.

The chain has TRBV12-3 or TRBV12-4 and TRBJ2-1, with TRBD2 as a possible D gene (6 bases). The CDR3 has 13 amino acids. Between the trimmed V and J ends, which lost 8 bases and 10 bases, there was a span of 18 bases. The CDR3 loop reads CASRDFGSSEQFF. DNA for the CDR3: TGTGCCAGCCGGGACTTCGGATCCTCGGAGCAGTTCTTC.

The V call is TRBV6-6, the J call TRBJ2-7; D not certain. This CDR3 spans 12 amino acids. CDR1 is MNHNY and CDR2 is SVGAGI in the germline V gene (reference sequence). V lost 8 bases to trimming and J lost 5 bases, with 13 bases between them. The DNA of the CDR3 is TGTGCCAGCCGAGACATGGTCCACGAGCAGTACTTC. Translation: CASRDMVHEQYF.

The chain links TRBV28 to TRBJ2-7, with TRBD1 as a possible D gene (5 bases). V was cut by 1 base and J by 0 bases, with 16 bases left in between. The CDR3 has 17 amino acids. Germline CDR1 and CDR2: MDHEN and SYDVKM. The CDR3 here is CASSLSLGAVSSYEQYF. CDR3 DNA sequence: TGTGCCAGCAGTTTATCCCTTGGGGCTGTTAGCTCCTACGAGCAGTACTTC. Based on the CDR3 plus reference TRBV28 and TRBJ2-7, the full variable domain is DVKVTQSSRYLVKRTGEKVFLECVQDMDHENMFWYRQDPGLGLRLIYFSYDVKMKEKGDIPEGYSVSREKKERFSLILESASTNQTSMYLCASSLSLGAVSSYEQYFGPGTRLTVT.

The chain recombines TRBV19 with TRBJ1-2, with a possible D match to TRBD1 (6 bases). The CDR3 extends over 16 amino acids. The V end was cut by 6 bases, the J end by 5 bases, with 22 bases between. In germline, CDR1 is LNHDA, CDR2 SQIVND (reference sequence). The CDR3 DNA reads as TGTGCCAGTAGCTTCCGGGGCCGGACAGATGGTTATGGCTACACCTTC. Translated: CASSFRGRTDGYGYTF.

This chain joins TRBV28 and TRBJ2-6; D is ambiguous. V was clipped by 2 bases and J by 2 bases, with 4 bases between them. Germline loops: CDR1 MDHEN, CDR2 SYDVKM. The CDR3 covers 14 residues. The CDR3 DNA follows: TGTGCCAGCAGTTTAGTCACTGGGGCCAACGTCCTGACTTTC. Encoded protein: CASSLVTGANVLTF. The whole variable domain, remainder taken from reference TRBV28 and TRBJ2-6, is DVKVTQSSRYLVKRTGEKVFLECVQDMDHENMFWYRQDPGLGLRLIYFSYDVKMKEKGDIPEGYSVSREKKERFSLILESASTNQTSMYLCASSLVTGANVLTFGAGSRLTVL.

The chain joins TRBV7-2 to TRBJ2-3, with TRBD2 matching over 8 bases. J lost 6 bases, V lost 3 bases, and 11 bases had no gene match. Germline V lookup: CDR1 SGHTA, CDR2 FQGNSA. The CDR3 sequence is 16 residues long. CDR3 sequence (DNA): TGTGCCAGCAGCTTGGAGCGGGGGCCCACACAGGATACGCAGTATTTT. Translation: CASSLERGPTQDTQYF.